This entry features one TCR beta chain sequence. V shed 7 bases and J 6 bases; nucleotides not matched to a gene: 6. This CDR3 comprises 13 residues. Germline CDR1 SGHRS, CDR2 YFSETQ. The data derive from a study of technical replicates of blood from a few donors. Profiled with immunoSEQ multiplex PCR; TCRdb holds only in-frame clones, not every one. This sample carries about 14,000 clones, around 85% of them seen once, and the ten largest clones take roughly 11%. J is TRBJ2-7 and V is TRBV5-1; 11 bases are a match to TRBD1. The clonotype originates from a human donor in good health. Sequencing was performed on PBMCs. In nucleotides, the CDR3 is TGCGCCAGCGGGAGGGACAGGGGGTCCGAGCAGTACTTC. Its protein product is CASGRDRGSEQYF.